This T cell receptor beta chain was identified in a study of T cell repertoires in cytomegalovirus infection. Study in general: Public TCR beta signature analysis indicated the presence of both CMV infection and matching HLA type. Points from the study as a whole: There were HLA-C-restricted CMV-specific TCR beta clonotypes dominating the ex vivo response. Accumulated public TCR beta family frequency recognized individuals carrying CMV together with the relevant HLA.

Regarding this clonotype: The antigen is undetermined. One junction end disagrees with the germline gene, perhaps due to a read error.

CDR1 is SSHAT, CDR2 FNYEAQ, per germline (reference sequence). CDR3 length: 15 amino acids. TCRdb reanalysed the reads using MiXCR and keeps one entry per CDR3 protein. The repertoire holds fewer than 1,000,000 distinct CDR3 sequences, with 30% to 40% as singletons. This receptor was taken from a human donor in good health (CMV status not recorded). Some clones in this sample may be carry-over from other donors' samples. The chain uses TRBV7-7 and TRBJ2-5; 11 bases align to TRBD2. The material sequenced was cultured CD8+ T cells from PBMCs, taken from culture after CMV antigen stimulation. The CDR3, as DNA: TGTGCTAGCAGTACTAGCGGGGGCCCCCAAGAGACCCAGTACTTC. Protein sequence: CASSTSGGPQETQYF.